The T cell receptor (beta chain) described here comes from a study of blood T cell repertoires in COVID-19. Whole-study context: The cDNA or gDNA used as material had been derived from T cells, B-cell-depleted T cells, or PBMCs.

Trimming cost V 4 bases and J 8 bases, with 8 bases left between them. In germline, CDR1 is SQVTM, CDR2 ANQGSEA. The CDR3 extends over 10 amino acids. The protocol was immunoSEQ multiplex PCR, while the TCRdb copy is restricted to in-frame clones and leaves out a portion. The table has roughly 250,000 clones, over 75% seen once. Those enrolled, adults aged about 18 to 89 years, came from 24 US areas. Assignment of participants to cohorts was predicated upon participant-reported clinical history. Recovered Cohort 3 donors showed two negative PCRs, clearance, or symptom resolution. The V gene is TRBV29-1, the J gene TRBJ1-2; no reliable D call. Sequencing input: PBMCs or T cells enriched from blood (not recorded which). The TCR comes from a woman between 18 and 29 years old who had recovered from COVID-19. CDR3 nucleotide sequence: TGCAGCGTTGGTGGTCAGGGCTACACCTTC. This gives the protein CSVGGQGYTF.